A single sample gave rise to the 5 T cell receptor beta chains below, sequenced in a study of human CD4 T cells and Enterobacteriaceae. The memory gate held CD4+ cells that were not CD45RA+CCR7+CD95- naive cells, over 98% pure. Clones were read by immunoSEQ multiplex PCR, and TCRdb kept only the in-frame ones, dropping some. This sample has approximately 26,000 clones; approximately 80% occur once, and the top ten carry around 0.96%. The sequencing sample was made of memory CD4+ T cells from blood. All receptors come from a human donor in good health.

The chain couples TRBV5-1 to TRBJ1-1; the match to TRBD1 covers 9 bases. CDR3 length equals 13 residues. Germline trimming cut 6 bases from V and 8 bases from J; bases unmatched to any gene: 8. From germline, CDR1 is SGHRS and CDR2 YFSETQ. The CDR3 DNA follows: TGCGCCAGCACACAACAGGGGGCAGGAGAAGCTTTCTTT. Translated, it gives CASTQQGAGEAFF.

The chain uses TRBV6-6 and TRBJ2-5; TRBD1 is a possible D gene (5 bases). This CDR3 is built from 15 residues. Germline V gene lookup returns CDR1 MNHNY and CDR2 SVGAGI (reference sequence). V shed 6 bases and J shed 0 bases, with 14 bases lying between them. The CDR3 DNA sequence: TGTGCCAGCAGGCAGGGTTCGGCGTACCAAGAGACCCAGTACTTC. Translating gives CASRQGSAYQETQYF.

The chain combines TRBV6-1 with TRBJ1-2, with TRBD1 as a possible D gene (5 bases). CDR3 length equals 13 residues. Trimming took off 6 bases at V and 3 bases at J, with 11 bases between the two ends. Germline V lookup: CDR1 MNHNS, CDR2 SASEGT. DNA of the CDR3: TGTGCCAGCAGGATGGACACTTACTATGGCTACACCTTC. The encoded protein is CASRMDTYYGYTF.

The J gene is TRBJ1-1, the V gene TRBV18; a weak D match, TRBD1 (5 bases). In germline, CDR1 is KGHSH, CDR2 LQKENI. The CDR3 covers 15 residues. The ends were cut back, 3 bases at V and 2 bases at J, with 13 bases in the middle. The CDR3 coding sequence is TGTGCCAGCTCACCTCGTCTGACAGACAACACTGAAGCTTTCTTT. This sequence encodes CASSPRLTDNTEAFF.

V gene TRBV4-1 combines with J gene TRBJ2-5; D gene uncertain. V was trimmed by 4 bases and J by 5 bases, leaving 11 bases between them. The CDR3 has 13 amino acids. Germline loops: CDR1 MGHRA, CDR2 YSYEKL. CDR3 in amino acids: CASSRSDRETQYF. In DNA, the CDR3 is TGCGCCAGCAGCCGCTCCGATCGGGAGACCCAGTACTTC.